This T cell receptor (beta chain) derives from a study of T cell repertoires in cytomegalovirus infection. Across the whole study: Used in the study were CMV epitopes, some recently identified and HLA-C-restricted, others well-studied and HLA-B-restricted. The public TCR beta signatures pointed to both CMV infection and matching HLA type. Study-wide findings and caveats: The study found HLA-C-restricted CMV-specific TCR beta clonotypes dominating the ex vivo response. The cumulative frequency of public TCR beta families identified carriers of CMV plus the relevant HLA.

The germline V gene has CDR1 SEHNR and CDR2 FQNEAQ (reference sequence). The CDR3 has 15 amino acids. Trimming pared 1 base from V and 7 bases from J, leaving 14 bases between. On this clonotype: Its target is not known.

TCRdb re-derived calls from the reads in MiXCR, one entry per CDR3 protein. The table lists around 85,000 distinct CDR3 sequences, about half of them singletons. The sequenced sample was CD8+ T cells from cultured PBMCs, obtained from culture after CMV antigen stimulation. The chain has TRBV7-9 and TRBJ2-1; the D gene could be TRBD1 or TRBD2 (5 bases each). This TCR derives from a human donor in good health (CMV status not recorded). Some clones in this sample may be carry-over from other donors' samples. The CDR3 here is CASSLVGDVKNEQFF. Here the CDR3 DNA reads TGTGCCAGCAGCTTAGTAGGGGACGTGAAGAATGAGCAGTTCTTC. Based on the CDR3 plus reference TRBV7-9 and TRBJ2-1, the full variable domain is DTGVSQNPRHKITKRGQNVTFRCDPISEHNRLYWYRQTLGQGPEFLTYFQNEAQLEKSRLLSDRFSAERPKGSFSTLEIQRTEQGDSAMYLCASSLVGDVKNEQFFGPGTRLTVL.